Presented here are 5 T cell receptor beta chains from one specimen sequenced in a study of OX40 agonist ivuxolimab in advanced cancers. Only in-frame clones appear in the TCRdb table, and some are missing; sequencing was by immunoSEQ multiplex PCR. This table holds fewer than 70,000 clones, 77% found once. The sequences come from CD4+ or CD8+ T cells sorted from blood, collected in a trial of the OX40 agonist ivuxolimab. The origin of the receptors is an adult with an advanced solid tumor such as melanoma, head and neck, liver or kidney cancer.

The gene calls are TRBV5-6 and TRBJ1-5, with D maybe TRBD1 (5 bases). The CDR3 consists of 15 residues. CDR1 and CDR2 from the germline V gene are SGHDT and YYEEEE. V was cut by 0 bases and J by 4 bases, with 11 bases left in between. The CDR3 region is CASSLGPGGNQPQHF. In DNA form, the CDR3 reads TGTGCCAGCAGCTTGGGCCCCGGGGGAAATCAGCCCCAGCATTTT.

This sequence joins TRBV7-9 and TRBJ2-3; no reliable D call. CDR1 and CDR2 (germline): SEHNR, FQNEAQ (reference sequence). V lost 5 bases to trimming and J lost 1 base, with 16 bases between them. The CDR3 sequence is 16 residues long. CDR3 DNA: TGTGCCAGCAGCCACTCCCCCCCCTATGGCACAGATACGCAGTATTTT. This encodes CASSHSPPYGTDTQYF.

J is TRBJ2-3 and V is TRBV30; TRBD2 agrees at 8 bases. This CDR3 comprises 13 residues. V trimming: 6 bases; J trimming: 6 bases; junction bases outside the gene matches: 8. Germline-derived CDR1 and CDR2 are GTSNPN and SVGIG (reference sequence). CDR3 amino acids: CACEAGAGDTQYF. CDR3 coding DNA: TGTGCCTGTGAAGCGGGAGCAGGGGATACGCAGTATTTT.

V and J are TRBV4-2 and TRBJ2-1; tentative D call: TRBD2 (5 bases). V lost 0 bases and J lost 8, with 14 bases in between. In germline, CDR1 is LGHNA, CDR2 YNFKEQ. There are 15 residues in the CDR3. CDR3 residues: CASSQEPLAQHEQFF. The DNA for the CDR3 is TGTGCCAGCAGCCAAGAACCCCTAGCCCAACATGAGCAGTTCTTC.

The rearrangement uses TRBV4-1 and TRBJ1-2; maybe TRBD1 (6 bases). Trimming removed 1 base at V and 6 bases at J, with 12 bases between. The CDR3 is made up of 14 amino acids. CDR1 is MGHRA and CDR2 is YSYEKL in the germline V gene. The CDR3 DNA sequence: TGCGCCAGCAGCCAAGTCCCGGGGGCGGATGGCTACACCTTC. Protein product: CASSQVPGADGYTF.